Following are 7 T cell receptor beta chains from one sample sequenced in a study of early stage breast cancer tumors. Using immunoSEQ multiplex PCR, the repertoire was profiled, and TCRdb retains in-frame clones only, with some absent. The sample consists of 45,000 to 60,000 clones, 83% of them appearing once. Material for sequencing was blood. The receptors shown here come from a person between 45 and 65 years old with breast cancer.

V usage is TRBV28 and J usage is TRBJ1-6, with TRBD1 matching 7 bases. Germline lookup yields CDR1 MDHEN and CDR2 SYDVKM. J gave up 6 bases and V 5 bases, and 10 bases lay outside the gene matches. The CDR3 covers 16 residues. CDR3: CASSPPPQGVNSPLHF. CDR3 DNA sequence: TGTGCCAGCAGTCCCCCACCCCAGGGGGTTAATTCACCCCTCCACTTT.

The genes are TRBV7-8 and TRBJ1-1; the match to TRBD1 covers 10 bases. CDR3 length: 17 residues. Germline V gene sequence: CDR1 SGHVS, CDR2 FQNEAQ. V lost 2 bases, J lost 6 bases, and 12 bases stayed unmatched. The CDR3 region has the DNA TGTGCCAGCAGCTTAAGGTTGGGGACAGGGGACCTTTCTGAAGCTTTCTTT. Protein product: CASSLRLGTGDLSEAFF.

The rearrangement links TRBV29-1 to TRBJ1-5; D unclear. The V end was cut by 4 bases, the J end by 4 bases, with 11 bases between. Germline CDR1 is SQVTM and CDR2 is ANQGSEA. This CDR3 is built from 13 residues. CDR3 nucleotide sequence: TGCAGCGTTGGGTCGGGAGGGAATCAGCCCCAGCATTTT. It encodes CSVGSGGNQPQHF.

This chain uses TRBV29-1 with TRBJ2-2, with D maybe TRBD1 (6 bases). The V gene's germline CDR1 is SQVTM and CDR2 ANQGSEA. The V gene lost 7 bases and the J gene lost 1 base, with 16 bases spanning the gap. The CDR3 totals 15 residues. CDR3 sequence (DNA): TGCAGCGCCCGGGTGGGGGCGCGGAACACCGGGGAGCTGTTTTTT. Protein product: CSARVGARNTGELFF.

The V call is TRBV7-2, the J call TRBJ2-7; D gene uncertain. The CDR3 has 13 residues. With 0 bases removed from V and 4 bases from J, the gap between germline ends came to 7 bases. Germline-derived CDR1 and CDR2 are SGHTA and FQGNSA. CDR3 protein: CASSLAPLYEQYF. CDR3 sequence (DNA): TGTGCCAGCAGCTTAGCCCCCCTTTACGAGCAGTACTTC.

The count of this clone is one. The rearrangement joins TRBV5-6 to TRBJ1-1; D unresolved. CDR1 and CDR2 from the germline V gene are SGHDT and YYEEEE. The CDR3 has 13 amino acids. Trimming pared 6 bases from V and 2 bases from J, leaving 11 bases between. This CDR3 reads CASIGTANTEAFF. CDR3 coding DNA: TGTGCCAGCATCGGTACAGCCAACACTGAAGCTTTCTTT.

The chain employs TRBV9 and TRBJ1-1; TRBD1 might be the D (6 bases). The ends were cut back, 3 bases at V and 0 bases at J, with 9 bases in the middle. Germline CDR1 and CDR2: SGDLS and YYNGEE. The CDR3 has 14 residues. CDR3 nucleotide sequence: TGTGCCAGCAGCGGCGGACAGTTGAACACTGAAGCTTTCTTT. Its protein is CASSGGQLNTEAFF.